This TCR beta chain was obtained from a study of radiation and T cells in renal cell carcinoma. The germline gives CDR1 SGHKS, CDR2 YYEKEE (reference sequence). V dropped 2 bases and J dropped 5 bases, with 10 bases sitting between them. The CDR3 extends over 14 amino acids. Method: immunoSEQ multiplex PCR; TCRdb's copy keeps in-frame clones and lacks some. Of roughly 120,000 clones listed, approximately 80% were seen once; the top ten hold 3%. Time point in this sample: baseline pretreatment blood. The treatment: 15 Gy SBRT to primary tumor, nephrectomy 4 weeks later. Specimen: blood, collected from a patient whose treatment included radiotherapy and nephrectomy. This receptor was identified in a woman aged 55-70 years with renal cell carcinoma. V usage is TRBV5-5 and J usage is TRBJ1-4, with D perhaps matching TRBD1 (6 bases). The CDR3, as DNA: TGTGCCAGCAGCTTAGGGGACACCAATGAAAAACTGTTTTTT. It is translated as CASSLGDTNEKLFF. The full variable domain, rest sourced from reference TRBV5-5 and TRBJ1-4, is DAGVTQSPTHLIKTRGQQVTLRCSPISGHKSVSWYQQVLGQGPQFIFQYYEKEERGRGNFPDRFSARQFPNYSSELNVNALLLGDSALYLCASSLGDTNEKLFFGSGTQLSVL.